These T cell receptor beta chains were read from a single sample in a study of T cell responses to AZD1222 COVID-19 vaccine. Clones were sequenced by immunoSEQ multiplex PCR, and TCRdb holds only the in-frame ones, with some missing. Counted here are 68,000 or so clones, 88% occurring once; the ten biggest clones make up roughly 7.4%. Sequenced here: peripheral blood, sampled on day 0 of AZD1222 vaccination. The receptors stem from an adult in good health. Both conserved end residues are part of each CDR3. D genes are given only for firm matches. A clone size is listed for some rows: how often the clone was seen (once, few, many), or a class if it is expanded.

abundance	v_gene	d_gene	j_gene	CDR3aa	CDR3nt
.	TRBV6-5	TRBD1	TRBJ1-2	CASSYGQGGGYTF	TGTGCCAGCAGTTACGGACAGGGTGGTGGCTACACCTTC
.	TRBV6-5	.	TRBJ1-2	CASSYSTRGKEGYTF	TGTGCCAGCAGTTACTCGACCAGGGGTAAAGAAGGCTACACCTTC
.	TRBV11-2	.	TRBJ2-1	CASSFRLLIPSRDGNEQFF	TGTGCCAGCAGCTTTCGGTTATTAATACCTAGCAGGGATGGCAATGAGCAGTTCTTC
.	TRBV7-3	.	TRBJ1-6	CASSLRGGQIYNSPLHF	TGTGCCAGCAGCTTAAGGGGGGGCCAGATCTATAATTCACCCCTCCACTTT
.	TRBV28	TRBD1	TRBJ1-5	CASSQWDRVLIQPQHF	TGTGCCAGCAGTCAGTGGGACAGGGTTCTTATTCAGCCCCAGCATTTT
.	TRBV5-1	.	TRBJ2-7	CASSLDWAPTYEQYF	TGCGCCAGCAGCTTGGATTGGGCACCCACCTACGAGCAGTACTTC
once	TRBV19	TRBD1	TRBJ1-5	CASSIQRGRQPQHF	TGTGCCAGTAGTATCCAAAGGGGGCGTCAGCCCCAGCATTTT
.	TRBV4-3	.	TRBJ1-3	CASSQDQGGNTIYF	TGCGCCAGCAGCCAAGATCAAGGAGGAAACACCATATATTTT
.	TRBV19	TRBD1	TRBJ1-5	CASMTGGGNQPQHF	TGTGCCAGTATGACAGGGGGGGGCAATCAGCCCCAGCATTTT
.	TRBV10-2	.	TRBJ1-2	CASRQSGRQNGYTF	TGCGCCAGCAGACAGAGCGGCAGGCAGAATGGCTACACCTTC
.	TRBV4-1	TRBD1	TRBJ1-2	CASSQDSGQGIYGYTF	TGCGCCAGCAGCCAAGACTCCGGACAGGGGATCTATGGCTACACCTTC
once	TRBV4-3	.	TRBJ1-5	CASSQGLNQPQHF	TGCGCCAGCAGCCAAGGGCTCAATCAGCCCCAGCATTTT
.	TRBV19	.	TRBJ1-5	CASSMLYQPQHF	TGTGCCAGTAGTATGTTGTATCAGCCCCAGCATTTT
.	TRBV7-2	TRBD2	TRBJ2-1	CASSFNPSGSGEQFF	TGTGCCAGCAGCTTTAATCCTAGCGGGAGCGGTGAGCAGTTCTTC
few	TRBV4-3	TRBD2	TRBJ2-1	CASSQDSSGTRIADEQFF	TGCGCCAGCAGCCAAGACTCTTCCGGGACTAGGATCGCCGATGAGCAGTTCTTC
.	TRBV19	.	TRBJ2-1	CASKIGGRGRTGNEQFF	TGTGCCAGTAAGATCGGGGGAAGGGGCCGAACGGGTAATGAGCAGTTCTTC
.	TRBV12-3/TRBV12-4	.	TRBJ2-5	CASSSENQETQYF	TGTGCCAGCAGTTCAGAAAACCAAGAGACCCAGTACTTC
.	TRBV24-1	TRBD2	TRBJ2-1	CATSDLTSGYNEQFF	TGTGCCACCAGTGATCTGACTAGCGGATACAATGAGCAGTTCTTC
.	TRBV7-9	TRBD1	TRBJ1-2	CASSLHGGQGARKNGYTF	TGTGCCAGCAGCTTACACGGGGGACAGGGGGCGCGGAAGAATGGCTACACCTTC
.	TRBV5-5	.	TRBJ2-7	CASSFRSDYEQYF	TGTGCCAGCAGCTTTAGATCCGACTACGAGCAGTACTTC
.	TRBV6-5	.	TRBJ2-3	CASTARPSTDTQYF	TGTGCCAGCACGGCGCGACCTAGCACAGATACGCAGTATTTT
.	TRBV15	TRBD1	TRBJ1-4	CATSRTDRGAFNEKLFF	TGTGCCACCAGCAGAACTGACAGGGGGGCCTTTAATGAAAAACTGTTTTTT